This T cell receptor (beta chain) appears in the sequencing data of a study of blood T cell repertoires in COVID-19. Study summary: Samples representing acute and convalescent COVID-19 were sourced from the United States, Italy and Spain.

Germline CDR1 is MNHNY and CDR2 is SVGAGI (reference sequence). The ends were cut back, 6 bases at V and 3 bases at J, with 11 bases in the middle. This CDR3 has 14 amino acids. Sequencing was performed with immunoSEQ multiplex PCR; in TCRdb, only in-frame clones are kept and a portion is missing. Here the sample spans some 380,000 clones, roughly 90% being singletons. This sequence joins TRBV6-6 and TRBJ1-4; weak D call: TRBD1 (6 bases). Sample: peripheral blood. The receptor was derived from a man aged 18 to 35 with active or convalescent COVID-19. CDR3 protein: CASSSTGPNEKLFF. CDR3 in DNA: TGTGCCAGCAGCTCGACAGGCCCTAATGAAAAACTGTTTTTT.